This entry is about one T cell receptor beta chain. Its target is not known. Progressors' blood was drawn at hyperthyroidism diagnosis, before ophthalmopathy symptoms. The PBMCs were taken from about 9.7 ml of fresh peripheral blood. This sample was taken from a study of T cells in Graves' hyperthyroidism and ophthalmopathy. RNA transcripts gave rise to amplified TCR beta CDR3 regions. Using the HTBI primer set, a first-round RT-PCR was run on the TCR CDR3. TCRdb ran MiXCR on the multiplex PCR reads and lists one entry per CDR3 protein. The sample holds about 290,000 distinct CDR3 sequences; about an eighth are singletons and the top ten take 7% to 8.5%. Study results and limitations: The model made its ophthalmopathy prediction, and onset followed a median approximately six months later.

This CDR3 region has 13 residues. Trimming removed 6 bases from V and 0 bases from J, with 6 bases in between. Germline V gene data show CDR1 as MNHEY and CDR2 as SMNVEV (reference sequence). The chain combines TRBV27 with TRBJ1-5, with D hard to call. Sequenced input: blood. The clonotype originates from a woman in her twenties or thirties with Graves' hyperthyroidism that later progressed to Graves' ophthalmopathy. The CDR3 coding sequence is TGTGCCAGCAGCACTTATAGCAATCAGCCCCAGCATTTT. Protein: CASSTYSNQPQHF.